This is a list of T cell receptor beta chains from one sample in a study of blood T cell repertoires in COVID-19. Using immunoSEQ multiplex PCR, the repertoire was profiled, and TCRdb retains in-frame clones only, with some absent. The sample gives 200,000 to 250,000 clones, approximately 82% of which show up once; about 8.9% is in the top ten. Specimen: peripheral blood. The receptors were sampled from a man aged 50-60 years with active or convalescent COVID-19. Both conserved end residues are part of each CDR3.

V gene: TRBV4-1
J gene: TRBJ2-7
CDR3 protein: CASSQGEGTLLSYEQYF

V gene: TRBV27
J gene: TRBJ2-7
CDR3 protein: CASRLLTGLGEQYF

V gene: TRBV5-4
J gene: TRBJ2-1
CDR3 protein: CASSYSGGLNNEQFF

V gene: TRBV19
J gene: TRBJ2-3
CDR3 protein: CASTGTSGRAGTDTQYF

V gene: TRBV5-1
J gene: TRBJ2-1
CDR3 protein: CASSLAATTWNEQFF

V gene: TRBV9
J gene: TRBJ2-7
CDR3 protein: CASSATSGSYYYEQYF

V gene: TRBV5-1
J gene: TRBJ2-3
CDR3 protein: CASSLPGDRDTQYF

V gene: TRBV2
J gene: TRBJ1-4
CDR3 protein: CASSEMDRDEKLFF

V gene: TRBV10-3
J gene: TRBJ1-6
CDR3 protein: CAISEPGTKDSPLHF

V gene: TRBV7-2
J gene: TRBJ1-4
CDR3 protein: CASSSQGAGTNEKLFF

V gene: TRBV28
J gene: TRBJ2-1
CDR3 protein: CASRREAVSYNEQFF

V gene: TRBV5-6
J gene: TRBJ1-5
CDR3 protein: CASSRLGQGGYSNQPQHF

V gene: TRBV15
J gene: TRBJ1-5
CDR3 protein: CATSRGPGVGQPQHF

V gene: TRBV19
J gene: TRBJ1-2
CDR3 protein: CASTKRDRTNYGYTF

V gene: TRBV14
J gene: TRBJ2-3
CDR3 protein: CASSSKQRETDTQYF

V gene: TRBV4-3
J gene: TRBJ1-2
CDR3 protein: CASSPRHSPQVVYGYTF

V gene: TRBV2
J gene: TRBJ2-7
CDR3 protein: CASGTPGLGRYEQYF

V gene: TRBV13
J gene: TRBJ1-1
CDR3 protein: CASNYPGEGHTEAFF